This T cell receptor beta chain was captured in a study of CD8+ T cells in alopecia areata. About the study: A 6-month period off drug followed tofacitinib, which lasted 6 to 18 months.

A word on this clone: Antigen: not known.

J was trimmed by 4 bases and V by 5 bases; bases with no gene match: 10. The CDR3 sequence is 16 residues long. The V gene's germline CDR1 is SEHNR and CDR2 FQNEAQ (reference sequence). Findings and limits, study-wide: Scalp specimens additionally yield sequences from normal skin's resident alphabeta T cells.

The treatment was: oral pan-JAK inhibitor, 5-10 mg twice daily. Sampling of alopecia areata patients yielded lesional scalp punch biopsies as well as peripheral blood. After isolation, RNA underwent reverse transcription to generate cDNA as the sequencing template. The table came from immunoSEQ multiplex PCR; TCRdb's copy has only in-frame clones and leaves some out. The table has 110,000 to 150,000 clones, 70% to 90% seen once. The sample in question was CD8+ T cells sorted from blood, obtained at week 4, from a patient treated with tofacitinib. This receptor was identified in a human donor with alopecia areata. V and J are TRBV7-9 and TRBJ2-2, with TRBD1 matching over 7 bases. The CDR3 DNA reads TGTGCCAGCAGCGGCTCCCTCCGGGACAGCACCGGGGAGCTGTTTTTT. It is translated as CASSGSLRDSTGELFF.